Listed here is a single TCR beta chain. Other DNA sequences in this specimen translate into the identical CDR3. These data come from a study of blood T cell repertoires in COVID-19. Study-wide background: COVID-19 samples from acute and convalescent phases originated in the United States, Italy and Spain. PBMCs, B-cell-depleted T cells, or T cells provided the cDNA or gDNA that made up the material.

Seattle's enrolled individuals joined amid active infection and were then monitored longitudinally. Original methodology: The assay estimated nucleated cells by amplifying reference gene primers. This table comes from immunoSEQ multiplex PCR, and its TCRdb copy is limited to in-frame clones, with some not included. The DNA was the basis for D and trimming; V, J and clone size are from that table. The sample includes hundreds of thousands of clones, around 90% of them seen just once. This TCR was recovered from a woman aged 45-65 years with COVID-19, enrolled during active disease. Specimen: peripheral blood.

CDR3 residues: CASSSPRTGFYEQYF. The CDR3 region has the DNA TGTGCCAGTAGTTCCCCCCGGACAGGGTTCTACGAGCAGTACTTC. The rearrangement uses TRBV19 and TRBJ2-7; 8 bases map to TRBD1. The trim removed 5 bases at V and 3 bases at J, leaving 9 bases unmatched. The CDR3 runs 15 residues. The germline gives CDR1 LNHDA, CDR2 SQIVND (reference sequence).